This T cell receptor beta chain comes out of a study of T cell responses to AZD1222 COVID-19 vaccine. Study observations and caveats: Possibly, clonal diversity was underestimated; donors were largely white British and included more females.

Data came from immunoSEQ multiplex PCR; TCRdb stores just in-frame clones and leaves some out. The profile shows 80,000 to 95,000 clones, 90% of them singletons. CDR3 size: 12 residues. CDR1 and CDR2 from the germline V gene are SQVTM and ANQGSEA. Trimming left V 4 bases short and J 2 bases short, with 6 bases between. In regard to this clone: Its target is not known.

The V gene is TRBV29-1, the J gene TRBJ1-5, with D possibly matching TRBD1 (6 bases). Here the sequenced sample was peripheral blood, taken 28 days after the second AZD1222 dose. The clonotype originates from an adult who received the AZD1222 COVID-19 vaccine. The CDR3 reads CSVAGGNQPQHF. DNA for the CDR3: TGCAGCGTTGCAGGGGGCAATCAGCCCCAGCATTTT.